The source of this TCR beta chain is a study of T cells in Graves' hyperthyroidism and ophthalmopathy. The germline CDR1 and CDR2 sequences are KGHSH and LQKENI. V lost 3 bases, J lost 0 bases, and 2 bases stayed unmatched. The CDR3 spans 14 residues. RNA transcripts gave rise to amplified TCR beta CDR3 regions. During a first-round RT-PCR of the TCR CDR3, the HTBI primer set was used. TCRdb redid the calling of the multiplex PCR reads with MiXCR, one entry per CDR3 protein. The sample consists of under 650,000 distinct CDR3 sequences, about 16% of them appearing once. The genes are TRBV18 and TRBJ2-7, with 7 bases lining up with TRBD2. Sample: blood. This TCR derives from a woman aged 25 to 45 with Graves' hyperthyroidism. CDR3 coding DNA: TGTGCCAGCTCACCGTGCGGGAGCTCCTACGAGCAGTACTTC. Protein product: CASSPCGSSYEQYF.